These T cell receptor beta chains were read from a single sample in a study of T cells in Graves' hyperthyroidism and ophthalmopathy. TCRdb passed the multiplex PCR reads through MiXCR, listing each CDR3 protein once. The data hold some 140,000 distinct CDR3 sequences, with more than 20% observed a single time. Sample: blood. The receptors stem from a woman in her forties or fifties with Graves' hyperthyroidism that later progressed to Graves' ophthalmopathy. The CDR3 runs from the conserved cysteine through the conserved F or W. The D gene is left open where the match is weak. Clone sizes are given selectively: once, few, many, or a class where the clone is expanded.

v_call	d_call	j_call	clone_size	cdr3_nt	cdr3_aa
TRBV28	-	TRBJ2-5	-	TGTGCCAGCAGTTTGGTGGAAGGGGCGCGAGAGACCCAGTACTTC	CASSLVEGARETQYF
TRBV7-2	TRBD1	TRBJ1-4	many	TGTGCCAGCAGCTTAGACCTGGACAGGAATGAAAAACTGTTTTTT	CASSLDLDRNEKLFF
TRBV5-1	TRBD2	TRBJ2-1	-	TGCGCCAGCAGCCCCGGACCGATGACTAGCGGGAGGGAAAGCAGTGAGCAGTTCTTC	CASSPGPMTSGRESSEQFF
TRBV20-1	-	TRBJ2-7	-	TGCAGTGCTAGAAACAGAGTCTCCCACGAGCAGTACTTC	CSARNRVSHEQYF
TRBV7-6	-	TRBJ2-5	many	TGTGCCAGCAGCCGCCATACGAGTAGCGGAACAGAGACCCAGTACTTC	CASSRHTSSGTETQYF
TRBV20-1	TRBD1	TRBJ2-3	-	TGCAGTGCTAGAGACTTGACAGGGGATATGGATACGCAGTATTTT	CSARDLTGDMDTQYF
TRBV7-9	TRBD1	TRBJ2-7	few	TGTGCCAGCAGCTTAGGACAGGGTGGCTACGAGCAGTACTTC	CASSLGQGGYEQYF
TRBV20-1	-	TRBJ2-7	many	TGCAGTGCTAGGACAGGCCGAGGGGAGCAGTACTTC	CSARTGRGEQYF
TRBV7-8	-	TRBJ1-1	many	TGTGCCAGCAGCCAGAGGGGGTTGGGGGCTCAAGCTTTCTTT	CASSQRGLGAQAFF
TRBV3-1	-	TRBJ2-5	-	TGTGCCAGCAGCCAAGTGGGCAGCGAGAGTCAAGAGACCCAGTACTTC	CASSQVGSESQETQYF
TRBV6-1	TRBD1	TRBJ1-1	many	TGTGCCAGCCCCCGTGGCCCGGGACAGGGGGCATTGAGGGGTGACACTGAAGCTTTCTTT	CASPRGPGQGALRGDTEAFF
TRBV2	TRBD1	TRBJ2-4	-	TGTGCCAGCAGAACCCCGGGACAGAAAAACATTCAGTACTTC	CASRTPGQKNIQYF
TRBV5-1	TRBD1	TRBJ2-5	few	TGCGCCAGCAGCTGGAGACAGGGCCCACCCGTAGAGACCCAGTACTTC	CASSWRQGPPVETQYF
TRBV27	TRBD1	TRBJ1-1	-	TGTGCCAGCAGTTTCGGACAGGGGGCGCGAAGTACTGAAGCTTTCTTT	CASSFGQGARSTEAFF
TRBV6-1	-	TRBJ1-3	few	TGTGCCAGCAGTGGAACGACAGGAAACACCATATATTTT	CASSGTTGNTIYF
TRBV11-3	-	TRBJ2-5	many	TGTGCCAGCAGCTTAAACGTACGGGAGACCCAGTACTTC	CASSLNVRETQYF
TRBV12-3/TRBV12-4	-	TRBJ2-4	many	TGTGCCAGCAGTTTAGCGGAGGGCCTCGGCATTCAGTACTTC	CASSLAEGLGIQYF
TRBV14	-	TRBJ2-7	-	TGTGCCAGCAGCCAACAGGGGTGGTCGTACGAGCAGTACTTC	CASSQQGWSYEQYF
TRBV7-9	TRBD1	TRBJ2-1	few	TGTGCCAGCAGCGGCCTGGGACAGGCATACAATGAGCAGTTCTTC	CASSGLGQAYNEQFF
TRBV20-1	TRBD2	TRBJ2-7	-	TGCAGTGTAACTAGCGGGAAAATAAGAAACGAGCAGTACTTC	CSVTSGKIRNEQYF
TRBV12-3/TRBV12-4	-	TRBJ2-2	few	TGTGCCAGCACCCAAACCGGGGAGCTGTTTTTT	CASTQTGELFF
TRBV4-1	TRBD1	TRBJ1-1	few	TGCGCCAGCAGCCAACATGGACAGGGAGGGGCTGAAGCTTTCTTT	CASSQHGQGGAEAFF
TRBV6-1	TRBD1	TRBJ2-2	-	TGTGCCAGCATGACAGGGGGCGTCACCGGGGAGCTGTTTTTT	CASMTGGVTGELFF
TRBV5-5	TRBD1	TRBJ2-4	few	TGTGCCAGCAGCTTGAGGGAACAGGGGGGTTTGATCGCCAAAAACATTCAGTACTTC	CASSLREQGGLIAKNIQYF
TRBV30	TRBD1	TRBJ2-7	many	TGTGCCTGGAGTGCCGGGACAGGGCTCTACGAGCAGTACTTC	CAWSAGTGLYEQYF
TRBV29-1	TRBD1	TRBJ1-6	few	TGCAGCGTTCGGGACAGGGAGAATTCACCCCTCCACTTT	CSVRDRENSPLHF
TRBV20-1	TRBD1	TRBJ2-7	-	TGCAGTGCTCCACCGGGACAGGGGGCGGCCGAGCAGTACTTC	CSAPPGQGAAEQYF
TRBV27	-	TRBJ2-7	many	TGTGCCAGCAGTTCGCGCGGACAGCCACCCTACGAGCAGTACTTC	CASSSRGQPPYEQYF
TRBV10-1	TRBD2	TRBJ2-1	many	TGCGCCAGCAGTGAGAGAACTAGCGGGAAAAATGAGCAGTTCTTC	CASSERTSGKNEQFF
TRBV24-1	TRBD2	TRBJ2-1	few	TGTGCCACCAGTGAGACTAGCGGGAGTGGCGATGAGCAGTTCTTC	CATSETSGSGDEQFF
TRBV2	-	TRBJ2-2	many	TGTGCCAGCAGTGATTGGGGGGCGGTCACCGGGGAGCTGTTTTTT	CASSDWGAVTGELFF
TRBV12-3/TRBV12-4	TRBD2	TRBJ2-1	-	TGTGCCAGCACCGAATCCCCGGGACTAGCGGGAGGATATGAGCAGTTCTTC	CASTESPGLAGGYEQFF
TRBV27	TRBD2	TRBJ2-1	many	TGTGCCAGCACCAGCTGGGGGGGGGGTTACAATGAGCAGTTCTTC	CASTSWGGGYNEQFF
TRBV19	TRBD1	TRBJ2-7	few	TGTGCCAGTAGTCGGACAGGGGTCGACGAGCAGTACTTC	CASSRTGVDEQYF
TRBV5-1	-	TRBJ2-5	-	TGCGCCAGCAGCCCGTCGGGCTGGGGGCTGGAGACCCAGTACTTC	CASSPSGWGLETQYF
TRBV5-1	-	TRBJ2-2	many	TGCGCCAGCTTCTCGGGGGCTGATTTGAGCGGGGAGCTGTTTTTT	CASFSGADLSGELFF
TRBV11-3	TRBD2	TRBJ2-1	few	TGTGCCAGCAGCTTAGGGAGGACTACTAGCGTTGATTACAATGAGCAGTTCTTC	CASSLGRTTSVDYNEQFF
TRBV20-1	-	TRBJ1-1	once	TGCAGTGCTAGAGATGGCAGAACTGAAGCTTTCTTT	CSARDGRTEAFF
TRBV28	-	TRBJ1-5	-	TGTGCCAGCAGTTTAGCTGGAGTTAGCAATCAGCCCCAGCATTTT	CASSLAGVSNQPQHF
TRBV2	TRBD1	TRBJ1-2	-	TGTGCCAACCCGGGACAGGGGAAGGATGGCTACACCTTC	CANPGQGKDGYTF
TRBV20-1	TRBD2	TRBJ2-1	many	TGCAGTGCTAGAGATCTCCTTCTCCAGCGGGAGCCCGCCTACAATGAGCAGTTCTTC	CSARDLLLQREPAYNEQFF
TRBV7-8	TRBD2	TRBJ2-1	-	TGTGCCAGCAGCACTAGCGGGAGCGTTAATGAGCAGTTCTTC	CASSTSGSVNEQFF
TRBV2	-	TRBJ1-5	-	TGTGCCAGCAGTGAACTGGGAGGGAATCAGCCCCAGCATTTT	CASSELGGNQPQHF
TRBV20-1	TRBD2	TRBJ2-1	many	TGCAGTGCAGGCGGGGGGAGCTCCTACAATGAGCAGTTCTTC	CSAGGGSSYNEQFF
TRBV30	TRBD2	TRBJ2-3	many	TGTGCCTGGACAGCGGGAGGGGTATATACGCAGTATTTT	CAWTAGGVYTQYF
TRBV28	TRBD2	TRBJ2-3	-	TGTGCCAGCAGTGTCAGGGACTACTTGACAGATACGCAGTATTTT	CASSVRDYLTDTQYF
TRBV18	-	TRBJ2-5	many	TGTGCCAGCTCACTGACGGAAGAGACCCAGTACTTC	CASSLTEETQYF
TRBV18	-	TRBJ1-5	many	TGTGCCAGCTCACCGGGGCCTGAATTTCGGCCCCAGCATTTT	CASSPGPEFRPQHF
TRBV3-1	-	TRBJ1-3	many	TGTGCCAGCAGCCAAGACAGGGTTTACTCTGGAAACACCATATATTTT	CASSQDRVYSGNTIYF
TRBV28	TRBD1	TRBJ1-6	-	TGTGCCAGCAGCCCGAGGGGGCCCTCTAGATCACCCCTCCACTTT	CASSPRGPSRSPLHF
TRBV3-1	TRBD2	TRBJ2-7	many	TGTGCCAGCAGCCAAGGGGGTCCCTCGGGACTAGCGTTTTTTCCGGCCTACGAGCAGTACTTC	CASSQGGPSGLAFFPAYEQYF
TRBV3-1	-	TRBJ2-1	-	TGTGCCAGCAGCCGCCGAGACAGCAGGAATGAGCAGTTCTTC	CASSRRDSRNEQFF
TRBV19	TRBD2	TRBJ2-1	-	TGTGCCAGTAGTATATCGGGGGGTTTGGGGAATGAGCAGTTCTTC	CASSISGGLGNEQFF
TRBV5-6	-	TRBJ2-7	many	TGTGCCAGCAGCCCGTTGGACATGGCCTACGAGCAGTACTTC	CASSPLDMAYEQYF
TRBV19	-	TRBJ1-4	-	TGTGCCAGCCGGGGGGGTGAAAAACTGTTTTTT	CASRGGEKLFF